This TCR beta chain originates from a study of blood T cell repertoires in COVID-19. For the study at large: COVID-19 samples collected from the United States, Italy and Spain covered acute and convalescent phases. The cDNA or gDNA used as material had been derived from T cells, B-cell-depleted T cells, or PBMCs.

As processed by the authors: Estimation of nucleated cell counts was performed using reference gene primer amplification. The repertoire was sequenced with immunoSEQ multiplex PCR; TCRdb's copy has only in-frame clones and lacks some. That table gives V, J and clone size, and the DNA gave D and trimming. The sample lists some 65,000 clones, about 85% occurring once. This clone has a single count. Sequenced: peripheral blood. The clonotype comes from an elderly man with acute or convalescent COVID-19.

The CDR3 bases are TGTGCCAGCATCCCCACGGCCGGGACAAACGGCTACACCTTC. Protein: CASIPTAGTNGYTF. The genes are TRBV6-6 and TRBJ1-2; D may be TRBD1 (6 bases). The CDR3 has 14 amino acids. Germline CDR1 MNHNY, CDR2 SVGAGI (reference sequence). V lost 7 bases, J lost 8 bases, and 20 bases lay in between.